This TCR beta chain was obtained from a study of cytomegalovirus exposure and HLA in healthy donors. Findings and caveats of the study: A later analysis appeared to link common viral pathogens to several of the most significant clusters.

Vbeta (60) and Jbeta (13) primers were used in the PCR. Some clones are missing from TCRdb's copy, which holds only in-frame ones; the method was immunoSEQ multiplex PCR. Among approximately 120,000 clones listed, roughly 86% were seen once. From germline, CDR1 is SGHTA and CDR2 FQGNSA. The CDR3 length is 15 residues. Trimming shortened V by 1 base and J by 3 bases, and 13 bases separated the two germline ends. With respect to this clone: Its antigen is not identified.

The J gene is TRBJ2-7, the V gene TRBV7-2; possibly TRBD2 for D (6 bases). The source material was PBMCs. The source is a man aged 18 to 29 in good health and CMV-seronegative. The CDR3 bases are TGTGCCAGCAGCTTAGAGGAGGGAAAGATCTACGAGCAGTACTTC. Translating it yields CASSLEEGKIYEQYF.